In its sample, the clone carrying this TCR beta chain was seen once. Repertoires were generated with immunoSEQ multiplex PCR, while TCRdb's copy carries only in-frame clones and drops some. The table includes fewer than 500,000 clones, about nine tenths detected once. For recovered donors of Cohort 3, there were two negative PCRs, clearance, or symptom resolution. This record comes from a study of blood T cell repertoires in COVID-19. Germline loops: CDR1 LNHDA, CDR2 SQIVND (reference sequence). V lost 2 bases to trimming and J lost 4 bases, with 12 bases between them. The CDR3 covers 15 residues. The source material was PBMCs or T cells enriched from blood (not recorded which). The rearrangement uses TRBV19 and TRBJ1-5, with D possibly TRBD1 on 6 matching bases. This receptor was obtained from a woman aged 18-29 years who had recovered from COVID-19. The CDR3 DNA is TGTGCCAGTAGTATATCCCGACAGGATAATCAGCCCCAGCATTTT. This encodes CASSISRQDNQPQHF.